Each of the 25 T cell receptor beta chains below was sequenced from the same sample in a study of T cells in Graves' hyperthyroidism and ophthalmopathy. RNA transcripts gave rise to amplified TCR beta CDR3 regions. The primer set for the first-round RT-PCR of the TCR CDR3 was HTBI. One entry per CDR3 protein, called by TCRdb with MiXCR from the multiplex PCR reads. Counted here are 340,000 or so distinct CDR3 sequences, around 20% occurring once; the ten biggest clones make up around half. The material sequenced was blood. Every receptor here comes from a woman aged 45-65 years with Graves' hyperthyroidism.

DNA of the CDR3: TGCAGCGGTCAGGGGGCGGGTGGAAACACCATATATTTT. Amino acids: CSGQGAGGNTIYF. The chain combines TRBV29-1 with TRBJ1-3, with 8 positions matching TRBD1. This CDR3 is 13 amino acids long. Germline trimming cut 7 bases from V and 3 bases from J; bases unmatched to any gene: 5. Germline values: CDR1 SQVTM, CDR2 ANQGSEA.

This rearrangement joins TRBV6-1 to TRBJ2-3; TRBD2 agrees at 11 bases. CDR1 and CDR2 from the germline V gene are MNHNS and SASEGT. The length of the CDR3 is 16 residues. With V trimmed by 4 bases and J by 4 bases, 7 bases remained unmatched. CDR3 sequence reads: CASSATSGIGADTQYF. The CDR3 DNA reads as TGTGCCAGCAGTGCGACTAGCGGGATAGGAGCAGATACGCAGTATTTT.

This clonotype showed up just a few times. For the CDR3, the DNA is TGCGCCAGCAGTGAGTCGTGGGGTCAGCCCTACAATGAGCAGTTCTTC. Protein product: CASSESWGQPYNEQFF. This sequence joins TRBV10-1 and TRBJ2-1, with no clear D. The CDR3 is 16 amino acids. Germline loops: CDR1 WNHNN, CDR2 SYGVQD (reference sequence). The germline V and J ends were trimmed by 0 bases and 2 bases, with 11 bases remaining between them.

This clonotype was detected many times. The CDR3 is CASSQGGAGNTIYF. The CDR3 DNA reads as TGTGCCAGCAGCCAAGGGGGAGCTGGAAACACCATATATTTT. V is TRBV3-1 and J is TRBJ1-3; D is unclear. The CDR3 runs to 14 residues. Per germline, CDR1 LGHDT and CDR2 YNNKEL (reference sequence). Trimming stripped 1 base from V and 2 bases from J, with 6 bases between.

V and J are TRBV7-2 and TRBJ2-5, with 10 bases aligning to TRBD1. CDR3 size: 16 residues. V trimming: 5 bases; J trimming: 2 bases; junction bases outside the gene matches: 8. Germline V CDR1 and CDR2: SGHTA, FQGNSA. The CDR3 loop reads CASSPRTGGLQETQYF. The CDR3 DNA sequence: TGTGCCAGCAGCCCACGGACAGGGGGGCTTCAAGAGACCCAGTACTTC.

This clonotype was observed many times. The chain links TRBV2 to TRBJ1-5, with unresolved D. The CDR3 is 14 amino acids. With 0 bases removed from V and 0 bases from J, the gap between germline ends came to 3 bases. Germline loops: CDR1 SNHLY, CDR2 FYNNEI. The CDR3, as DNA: TGTGCCAGCAGTGAAGCGAGTAGCAATCAGCCCCAGCATTTT. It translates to CASSEASSNQPQHF.

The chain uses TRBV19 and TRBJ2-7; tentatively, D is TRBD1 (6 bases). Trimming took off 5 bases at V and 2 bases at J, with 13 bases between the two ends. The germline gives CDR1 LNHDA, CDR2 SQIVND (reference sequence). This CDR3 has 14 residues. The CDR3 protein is CASSGPGDTYEQYF. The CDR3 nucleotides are TGTGCCAGTAGTGGCCCTGGGGACACCTACGAGCAGTACTTC.

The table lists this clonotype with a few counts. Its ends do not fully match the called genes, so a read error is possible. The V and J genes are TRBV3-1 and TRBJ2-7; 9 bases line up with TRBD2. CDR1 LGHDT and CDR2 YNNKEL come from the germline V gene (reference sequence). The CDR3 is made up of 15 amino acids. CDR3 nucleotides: TGTGCCAGCAGCCGCGGACTAGCGAGCTCCTACGGGCAGTACTTC. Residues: CASSRGLASSYGQYF.

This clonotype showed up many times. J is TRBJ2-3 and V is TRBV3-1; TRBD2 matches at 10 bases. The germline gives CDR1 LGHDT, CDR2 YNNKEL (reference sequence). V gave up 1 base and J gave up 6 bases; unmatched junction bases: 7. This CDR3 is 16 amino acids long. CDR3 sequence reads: CASSQVQRGGFDTQYF. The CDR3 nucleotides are TGTGCCAGCAGCCAAGTGCAGCGGGGGGGCTTCGATACGCAGTATTTT.

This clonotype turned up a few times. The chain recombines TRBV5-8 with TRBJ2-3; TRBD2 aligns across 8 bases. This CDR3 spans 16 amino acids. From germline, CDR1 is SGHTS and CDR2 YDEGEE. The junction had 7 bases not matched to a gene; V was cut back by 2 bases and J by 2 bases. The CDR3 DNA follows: TGTGCCAGCAGCTTTGGTAGCGGGGTTCCCACAGATACGCAGTATTTT. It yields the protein CASSFGSGVPTDTQYF.

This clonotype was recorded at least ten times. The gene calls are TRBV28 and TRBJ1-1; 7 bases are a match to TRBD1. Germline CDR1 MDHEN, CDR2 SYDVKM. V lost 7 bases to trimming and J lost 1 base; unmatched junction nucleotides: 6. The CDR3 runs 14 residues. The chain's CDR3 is CASKGGGPNTEAFF. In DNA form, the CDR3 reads TGTGCCAGCAAAGGGGGCGGGCCGAACACTGAAGCTTTCTTT.

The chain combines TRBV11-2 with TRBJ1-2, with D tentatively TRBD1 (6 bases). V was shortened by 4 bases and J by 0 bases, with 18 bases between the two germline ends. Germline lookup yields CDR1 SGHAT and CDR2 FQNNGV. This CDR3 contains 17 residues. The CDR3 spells CASSSSSYRVANYGYTF. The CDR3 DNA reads TGTGCCAGCAGCTCGTCTTCATACAGGGTAGCTAACTATGGCTACACCTTC.

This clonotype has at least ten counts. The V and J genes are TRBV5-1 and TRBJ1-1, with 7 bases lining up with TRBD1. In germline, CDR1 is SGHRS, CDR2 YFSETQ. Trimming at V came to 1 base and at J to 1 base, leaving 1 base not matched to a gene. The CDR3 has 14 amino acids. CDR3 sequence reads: CASSLRGQNTEAFF. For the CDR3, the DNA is TGCGCCAGCAGCTTGAGGGGGCAGAACACTGAAGCTTTCTTT.

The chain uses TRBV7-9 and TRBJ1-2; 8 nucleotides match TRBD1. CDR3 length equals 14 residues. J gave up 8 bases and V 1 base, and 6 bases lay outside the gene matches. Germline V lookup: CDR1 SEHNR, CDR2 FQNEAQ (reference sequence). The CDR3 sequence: CASSLGTGILGYTF. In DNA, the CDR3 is TGTGCCAGCAGCTTAGGGACAGGGATTTTGGGCTACACCTTC.

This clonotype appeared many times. This CDR3 reads CASSSGQGAWYGYTF. DNA for the CDR3: TGTGCCAGCAGCTCCGGACAGGGGGCTTGGTATGGCTACACCTTC. J is TRBJ1-2 and V is TRBV11-2, with 11 bases lining up with TRBD1. CDR3 length equals 15 residues. Trimming took 4 bases from V and 5 from J; bases not matched to a gene: 6. Germline V lookup: CDR1 SGHAT, CDR2 FQNNGV.

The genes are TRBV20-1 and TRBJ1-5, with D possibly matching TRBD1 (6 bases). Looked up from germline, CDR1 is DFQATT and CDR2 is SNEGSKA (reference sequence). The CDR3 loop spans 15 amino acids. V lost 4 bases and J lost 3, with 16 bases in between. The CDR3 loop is CSAKGSGAPNQPQHF. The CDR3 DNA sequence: TGCAGTGCTAAGGGGTCAGGGGCTCCCAATCAGCCCCAGCATTTT.

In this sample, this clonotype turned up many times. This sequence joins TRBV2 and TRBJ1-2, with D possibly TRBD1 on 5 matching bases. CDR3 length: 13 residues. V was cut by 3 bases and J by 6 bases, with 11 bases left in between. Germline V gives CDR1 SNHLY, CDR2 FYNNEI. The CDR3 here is CASSDVQGDGYTF. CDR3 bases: TGTGCCAGCAGTGATGTTCAAGGGGATGGCTACACCTTC. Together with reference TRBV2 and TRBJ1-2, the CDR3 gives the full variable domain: EPEVTQTPSHQVTQMGQEVILRCVPISNHLYFYWYRQILGQKVEFLVSFYNNEISEKSEIFDDQFSVERPDGSNFTLKIRSTKLEDSAMYFCASSDVQGDGYTFGSGTRLTVV.

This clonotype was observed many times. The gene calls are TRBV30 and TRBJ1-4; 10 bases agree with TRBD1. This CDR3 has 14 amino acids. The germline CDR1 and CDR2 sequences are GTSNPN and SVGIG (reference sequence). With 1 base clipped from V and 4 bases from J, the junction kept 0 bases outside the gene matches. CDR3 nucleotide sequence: TGTGCCTGGAGTGGGGACAGGGGTAATGAAAAACTGTTTTTT. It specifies CAWSGDRGNEKLFF.

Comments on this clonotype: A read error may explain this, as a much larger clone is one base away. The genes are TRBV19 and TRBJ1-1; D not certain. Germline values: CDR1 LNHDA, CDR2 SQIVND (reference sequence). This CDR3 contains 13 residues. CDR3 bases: TGTGCCAGTAGTATCACCGGGAACACTGAAGCTTCCTTT. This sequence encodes CASSITGNTEASF.

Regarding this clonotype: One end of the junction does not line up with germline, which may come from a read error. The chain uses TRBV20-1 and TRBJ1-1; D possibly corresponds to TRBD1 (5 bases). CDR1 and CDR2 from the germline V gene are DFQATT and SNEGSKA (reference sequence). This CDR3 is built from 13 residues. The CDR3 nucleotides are TGCAGTGCTAGGTACCCAGGGAACGCTGAAGCTTTCTTT. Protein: CSARYPGNAEAFF.

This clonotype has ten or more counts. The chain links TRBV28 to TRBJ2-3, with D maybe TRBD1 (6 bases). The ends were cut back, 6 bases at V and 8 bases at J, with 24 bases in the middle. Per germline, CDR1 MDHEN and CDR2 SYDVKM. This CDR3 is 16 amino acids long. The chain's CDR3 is CASRVPAGPLRGTQYF. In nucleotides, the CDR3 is TGTGCCAGCAGAGTCCCCGCGGGCCCCCTCAGGGGTACGCAGTATTTT.

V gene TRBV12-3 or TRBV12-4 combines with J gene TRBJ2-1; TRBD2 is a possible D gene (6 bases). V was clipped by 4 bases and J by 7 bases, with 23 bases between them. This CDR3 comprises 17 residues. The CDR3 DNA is TGTGCCAGCAGTTCCCTCAGTATAGGGACTGGGGATAATGAGCAGTTCTTC. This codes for CASSSLSIGTGDNEQFF.

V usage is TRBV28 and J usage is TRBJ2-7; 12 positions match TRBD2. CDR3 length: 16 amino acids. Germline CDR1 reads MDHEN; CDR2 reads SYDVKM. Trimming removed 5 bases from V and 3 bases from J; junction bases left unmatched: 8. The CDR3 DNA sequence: TGTGCCAGCAGTCTCCCCCCTAGCGGGGGGGACTACGAGCAGTACTTC. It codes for CASSLPPSGGDYEQYF.

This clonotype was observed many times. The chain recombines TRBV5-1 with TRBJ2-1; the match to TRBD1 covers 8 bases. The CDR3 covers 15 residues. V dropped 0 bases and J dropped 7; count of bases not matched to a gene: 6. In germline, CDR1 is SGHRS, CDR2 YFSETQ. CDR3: CASSLVRTGKNEQFF. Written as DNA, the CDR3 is TGCGCCAGCAGCTTGGTTAGGACAGGGAAGAATGAGCAGTTCTTC.

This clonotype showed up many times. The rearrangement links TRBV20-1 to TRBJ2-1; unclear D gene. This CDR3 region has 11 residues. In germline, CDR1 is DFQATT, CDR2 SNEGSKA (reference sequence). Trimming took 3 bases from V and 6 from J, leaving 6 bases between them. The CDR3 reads CSARNLNEQFF. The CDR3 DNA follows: TGCAGTGCTAGGAATCTCAATGAGCAGTTCTTC.